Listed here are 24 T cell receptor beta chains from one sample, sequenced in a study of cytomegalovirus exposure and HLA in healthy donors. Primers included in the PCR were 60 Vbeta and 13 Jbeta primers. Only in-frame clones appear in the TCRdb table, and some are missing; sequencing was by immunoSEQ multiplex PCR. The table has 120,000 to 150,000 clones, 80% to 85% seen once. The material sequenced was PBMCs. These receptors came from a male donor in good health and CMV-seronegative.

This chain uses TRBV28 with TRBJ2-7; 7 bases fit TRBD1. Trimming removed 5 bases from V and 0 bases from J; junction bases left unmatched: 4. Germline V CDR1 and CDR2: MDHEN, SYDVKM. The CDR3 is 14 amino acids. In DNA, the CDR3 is TGTGCCAGCAGTCCGGACAGGCGCTCCTACGAGCAGTACTTC. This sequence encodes CASSPDRRSYEQYF.

The CDR3 loop reads CASSEAWDINQPQHF. The CDR3 DNA reads as TGTGCCAGCAGTGAAGCGTGGGACATAAATCAGCCCCAGCATTTT. This chain joins TRBV6-1 and TRBJ1-5; maybe TRBD1 (6 bases). The length of the CDR3 is 15 residues. Germline V gives CDR1 MNHNS, CDR2 SASEGT. With 0 bases removed from V and 4 bases from J, the gap between germline ends came to 10 bases.

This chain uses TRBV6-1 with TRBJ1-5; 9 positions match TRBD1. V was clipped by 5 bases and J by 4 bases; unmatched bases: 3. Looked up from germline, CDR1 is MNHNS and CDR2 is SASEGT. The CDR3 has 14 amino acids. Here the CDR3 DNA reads TGTGCCAGCAGTTTCGGACAGGGGAATCAGCCCCAGCATTTT. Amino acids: CASSFGQGNQPQHF.

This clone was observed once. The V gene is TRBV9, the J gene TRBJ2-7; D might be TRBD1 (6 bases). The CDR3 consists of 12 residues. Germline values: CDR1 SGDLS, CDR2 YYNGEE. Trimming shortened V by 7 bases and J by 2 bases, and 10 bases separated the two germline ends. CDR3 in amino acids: CASGQPPYEQYF. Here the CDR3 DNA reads TGTGCCAGCGGACAGCCGCCCTACGAGCAGTACTTC.

The CDR3 here is CASSQDREQETQYF. For the CDR3, the DNA is TGTGCCAGCAGCCAGGACAGGGAACAAGAGACCCAGTACTTC. This chain uses TRBV7-9 with TRBJ2-5; 8 bases align to TRBD1. Per the germline V gene, CDR1 is SEHNR and CDR2 is FQNEAQ (reference sequence). The CDR3 extends over 14 amino acids. Unmatched junction bases numbered 4, after V lost 5 bases and J lost 2 bases.

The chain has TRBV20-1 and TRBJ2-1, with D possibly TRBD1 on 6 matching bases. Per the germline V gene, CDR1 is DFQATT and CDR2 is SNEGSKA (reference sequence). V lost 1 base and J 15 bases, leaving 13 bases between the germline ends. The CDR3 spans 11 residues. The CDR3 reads CSARAGQTPFF. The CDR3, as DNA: TGCAGTGCTAGAGCCGGACAGACCCCGTTCTTC.

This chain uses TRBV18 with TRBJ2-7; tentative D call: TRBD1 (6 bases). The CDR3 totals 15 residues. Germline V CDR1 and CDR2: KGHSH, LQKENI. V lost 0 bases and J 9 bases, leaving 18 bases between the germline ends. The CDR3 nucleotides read TGTGCCAGCTCACCACCCACCGGACAGAGGGCTTTGCAGTACTTC. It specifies CASSPPTGQRALQYF.

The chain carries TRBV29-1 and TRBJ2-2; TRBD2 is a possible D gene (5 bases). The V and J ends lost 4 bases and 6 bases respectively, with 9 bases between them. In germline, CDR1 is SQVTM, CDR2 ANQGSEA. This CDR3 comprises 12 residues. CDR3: CSVVEAAGELFF. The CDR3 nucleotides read TGCAGCGTTGTGGAGGCCGCCGGGGAGCTGTTTTTT.

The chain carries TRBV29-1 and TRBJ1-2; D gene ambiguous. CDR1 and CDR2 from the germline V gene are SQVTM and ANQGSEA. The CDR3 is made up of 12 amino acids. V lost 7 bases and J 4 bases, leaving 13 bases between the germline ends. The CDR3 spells CSAPLASYGYTF. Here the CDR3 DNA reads TGCAGCGCACCACTTGCGAGCTATGGCTACACCTTC.

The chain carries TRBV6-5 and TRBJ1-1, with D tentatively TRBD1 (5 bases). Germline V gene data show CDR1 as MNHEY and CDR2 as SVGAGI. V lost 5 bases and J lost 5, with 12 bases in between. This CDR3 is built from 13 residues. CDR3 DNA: TGTGCCAGCAGTCCATCGACAGTTACTGAAGCTTTCTTT. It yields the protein CASSPSTVTEAFF.

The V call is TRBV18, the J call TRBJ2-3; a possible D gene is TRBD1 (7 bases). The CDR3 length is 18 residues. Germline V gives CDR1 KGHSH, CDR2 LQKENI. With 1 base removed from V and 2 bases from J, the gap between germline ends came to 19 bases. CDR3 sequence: CASSPRGVSGGLTDTQYF. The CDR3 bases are TGTGCCAGCTCACCACGGGGCGTCTCAGGGGGACTCACAGATACGCAGTATTTT.

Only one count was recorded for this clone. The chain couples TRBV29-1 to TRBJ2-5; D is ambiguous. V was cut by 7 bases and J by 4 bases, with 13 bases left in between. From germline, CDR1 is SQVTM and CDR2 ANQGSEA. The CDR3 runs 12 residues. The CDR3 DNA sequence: TGCAGCGCCGACCCCAGGCGAGAGACCCAGTACTTC. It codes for CSADPRRETQYF.

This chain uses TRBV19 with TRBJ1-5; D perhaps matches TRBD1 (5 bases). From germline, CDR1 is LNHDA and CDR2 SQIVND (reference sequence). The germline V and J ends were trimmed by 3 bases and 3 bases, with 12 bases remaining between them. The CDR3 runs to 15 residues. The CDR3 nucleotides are TGTGCCAGTAGTATCCCCGGACACATCAATCAGCCCCAGCATTTT. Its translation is CASSIPGHINQPQHF.

CDR3 sequence (DNA): TGTGCCAGCAGCCACCCCCTACAGGGGAACGAGCAGTACTTC. This translates into CASSHPLQGNEQYF. The chain links TRBV7-9 to TRBJ2-7; 7 nucleotides match TRBD1. Germline CDR1 reads SEHNR; CDR2 reads FQNEAQ (reference sequence). Germline trimming cut 5 bases from V and 5 bases from J; bases unmatched to any gene: 9. The CDR3 covers 14 residues.

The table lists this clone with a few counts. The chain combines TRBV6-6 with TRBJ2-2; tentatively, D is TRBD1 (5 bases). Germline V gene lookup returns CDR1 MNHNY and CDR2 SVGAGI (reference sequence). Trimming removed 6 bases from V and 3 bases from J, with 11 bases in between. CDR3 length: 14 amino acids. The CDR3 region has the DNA TGTGCCAGCAGATCCGACAGAGACACCGGGGAGCTGTTTTTT. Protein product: CASRSDRDTGELFF.

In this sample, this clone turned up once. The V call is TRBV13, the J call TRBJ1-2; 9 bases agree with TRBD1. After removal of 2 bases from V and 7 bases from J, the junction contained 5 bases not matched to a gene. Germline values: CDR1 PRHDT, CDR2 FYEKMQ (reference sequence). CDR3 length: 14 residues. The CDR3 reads CASSLYRDRVGYTF. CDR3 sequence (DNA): TGTGCCAGCAGCTTATACCGGGACAGGGTTGGCTACACCTTC.

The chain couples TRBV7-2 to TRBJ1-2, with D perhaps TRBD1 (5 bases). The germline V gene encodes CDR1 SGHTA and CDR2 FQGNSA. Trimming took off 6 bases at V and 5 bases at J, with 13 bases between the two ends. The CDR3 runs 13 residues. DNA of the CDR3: TGTGCCAGCAGTCAAGACAGATTGTATGGCTACACCTTC. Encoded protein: CASSQDRLYGYTF.

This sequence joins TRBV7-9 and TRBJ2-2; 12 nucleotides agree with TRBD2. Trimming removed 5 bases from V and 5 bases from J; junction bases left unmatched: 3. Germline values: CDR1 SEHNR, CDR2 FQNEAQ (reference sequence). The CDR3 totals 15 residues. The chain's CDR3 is CASSQTSGRTGELFF. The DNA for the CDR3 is TGTGCCAGCAGCCAAACTAGCGGGAGGACCGGGGAGCTGTTTTTT.

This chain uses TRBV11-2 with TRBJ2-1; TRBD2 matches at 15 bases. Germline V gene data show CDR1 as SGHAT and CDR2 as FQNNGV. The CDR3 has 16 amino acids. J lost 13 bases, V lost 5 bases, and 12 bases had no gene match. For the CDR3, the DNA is TGTGCCAGCAGCAAGACGATCGGGACTAGCGGGGGGTCACAGTTCTTC. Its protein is CASSKTIGTSGGSQFF.

The CDR3 coding sequence is TGTGCCAGCAGCCAAGATTTTAAGACTAGCGGGAGGGCAGATGGCTACGAGCAGTACTTC. Translating it yields CASSQDFKTSGRADGYEQYF. The V and J genes are TRBV14 and TRBJ2-7, with TRBD2 matching 14 bases. The germline CDR1 and CDR2 sequences are SGHDN and FVKESK. The V and J ends lost 0 bases and 3 bases, in that order; junction bases with no gene match: 13. CDR3 length: 20 residues.

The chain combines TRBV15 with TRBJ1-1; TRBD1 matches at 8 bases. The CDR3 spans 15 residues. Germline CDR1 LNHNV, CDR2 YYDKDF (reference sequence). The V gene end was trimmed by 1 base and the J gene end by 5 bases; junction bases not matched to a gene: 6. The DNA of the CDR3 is TGTGCCACCAGCAGAGTTGGGACAGGAGGGACTGAAGCTTTCTTT. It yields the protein CATSRVGTGGTEAFF. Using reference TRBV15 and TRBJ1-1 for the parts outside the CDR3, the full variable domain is DAMVIQNPRYQVTQFGKPVTLSCSQTLNHNVMYWYQQKSSQAPKLLFHYYDKDFNNEADTPDNFQSRRPNTSFCFLDIRSPGLGDTAMYLCATSRVGTGGTEAFFGQGTRLTVV.

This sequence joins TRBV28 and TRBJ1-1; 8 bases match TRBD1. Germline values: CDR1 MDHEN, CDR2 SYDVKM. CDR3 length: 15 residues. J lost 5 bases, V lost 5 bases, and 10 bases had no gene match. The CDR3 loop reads CASSNLWTGRTEAFF. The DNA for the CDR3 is TGTGCCAGCAGTAACCTTTGGACAGGGCGTACTGAAGCTTTCTTT.

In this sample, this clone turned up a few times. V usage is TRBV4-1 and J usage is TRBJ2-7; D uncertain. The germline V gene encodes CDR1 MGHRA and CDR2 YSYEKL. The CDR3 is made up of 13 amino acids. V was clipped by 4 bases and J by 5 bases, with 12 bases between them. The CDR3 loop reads CASSPPVPHEQYF. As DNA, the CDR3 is TGCGCCAGCAGCCCTCCTGTTCCCCACGAGCAGTACTTC.

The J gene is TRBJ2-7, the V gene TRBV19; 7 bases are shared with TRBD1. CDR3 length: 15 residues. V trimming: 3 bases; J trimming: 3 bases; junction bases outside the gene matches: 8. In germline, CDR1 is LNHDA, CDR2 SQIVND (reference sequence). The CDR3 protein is CASSMSGTADYEQYF. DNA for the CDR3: TGTGCCAGTAGTATGTCAGGGACAGCGGACTACGAGCAGTACTTC.